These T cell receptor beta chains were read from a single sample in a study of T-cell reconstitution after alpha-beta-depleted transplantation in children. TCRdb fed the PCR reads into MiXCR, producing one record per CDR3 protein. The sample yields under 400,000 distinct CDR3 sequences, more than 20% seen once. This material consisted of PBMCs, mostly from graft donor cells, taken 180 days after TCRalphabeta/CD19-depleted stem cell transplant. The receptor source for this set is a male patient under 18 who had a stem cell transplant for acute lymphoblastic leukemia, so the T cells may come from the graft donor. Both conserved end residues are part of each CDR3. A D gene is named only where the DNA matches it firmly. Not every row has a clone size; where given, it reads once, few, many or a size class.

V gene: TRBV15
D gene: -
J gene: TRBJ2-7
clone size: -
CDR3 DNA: TGTGCCACCAGCAGGGGATCTCAGGGGACCTACGAGCAGTACTTC
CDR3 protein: CATSRGSQGTYEQYF

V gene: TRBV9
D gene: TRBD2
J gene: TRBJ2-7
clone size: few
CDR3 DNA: TGTGCCAGCAGCGTAAGCGGGACTAGCGACGAGCAGTACTTC
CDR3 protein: CASSVSGTSDEQYF

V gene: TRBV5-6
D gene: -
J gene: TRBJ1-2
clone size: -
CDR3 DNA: TGTGCCAGCAGCTTGACAGGAAGGGATGGCTACACCTTC
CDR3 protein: CASSLTGRDGYTF

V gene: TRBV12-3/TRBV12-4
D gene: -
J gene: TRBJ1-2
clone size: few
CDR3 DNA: TGTGCCAGCAGTATCCCCGGACGGATTTCTAACTATGGCTACACCTTC
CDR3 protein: CASSIPGRISNYGYTF

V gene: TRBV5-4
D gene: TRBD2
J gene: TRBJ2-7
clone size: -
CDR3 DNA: TGTGCCAGCAGCGCCCAGGCGGGAGTCCCCTACGAGCAGTACTTC
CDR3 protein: CASSAQAGVPYEQYF

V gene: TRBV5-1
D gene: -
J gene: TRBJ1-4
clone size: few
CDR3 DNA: TGCGCCAGCAGCCTGAGACGCCTTGCAACTAATGAAAAACTGTTTTTT
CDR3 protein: CASSLRRLATNEKLFF

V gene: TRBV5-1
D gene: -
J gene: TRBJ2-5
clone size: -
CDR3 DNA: TGCGCCAGCAGCTCTCAGGCCAGCCAAGAGACCCAGTACTTC
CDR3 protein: CASSSQASQETQYF

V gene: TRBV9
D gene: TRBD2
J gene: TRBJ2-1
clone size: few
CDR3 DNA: TGTGCCAGCAGCGTAGGAGCCGGGACTAGATATGATGAGCAGTTCTTC
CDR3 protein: CASSVGAGTRYDEQFF

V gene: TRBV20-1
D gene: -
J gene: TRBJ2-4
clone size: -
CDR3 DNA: TGCAGTGCTAGGGCGGCGTTAGCCAAAAACATTCAGTACTTC
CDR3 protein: CSARAALAKNIQYF

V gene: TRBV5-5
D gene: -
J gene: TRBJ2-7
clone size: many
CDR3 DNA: TGTGCCAGCAGCTTGTGGCCACCCTACGAGCAGTACTTC
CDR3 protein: CASSLWPPYEQYF

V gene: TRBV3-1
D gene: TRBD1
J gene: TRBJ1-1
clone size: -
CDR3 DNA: TGTGCCAGCAGCCCTTCGGACAGGGCCAACACTGAAGCTTTCTTT
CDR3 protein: CASSPSDRANTEAFF

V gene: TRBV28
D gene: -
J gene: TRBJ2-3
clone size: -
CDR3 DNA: TGTGCCAGCAGTTTAGGGTGGGCAGATACGCAGTATTTT
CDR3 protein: CASSLGWADTQYF

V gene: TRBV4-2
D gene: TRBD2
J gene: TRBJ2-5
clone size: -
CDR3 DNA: TGTGCCAGCAGCCCTGAGCGGGAAGGGACCCAGTACTTC
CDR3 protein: CASSPEREGTQYF

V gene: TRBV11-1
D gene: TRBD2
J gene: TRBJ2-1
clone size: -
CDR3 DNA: TGTGCCAGCAGCTTCAAATCCGTCGGACTAGCGGGAGTATCGCCCTACAATGAGCAGTTCTTC
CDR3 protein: CASSFKSVGLAGVSPYNEQFF

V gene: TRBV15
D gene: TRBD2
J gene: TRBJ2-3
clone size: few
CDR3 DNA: TGTGCCACCAGCAGAGGACTAGCGGATACAGATACGCAGTATTTT
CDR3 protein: CATSRGLADTDTQYF

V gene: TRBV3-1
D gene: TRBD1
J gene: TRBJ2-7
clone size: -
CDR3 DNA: TGTGCCAGCAGCCATGGGGACAGCCGAGTCTACGAGCAGTACTTC
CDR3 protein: CASSHGDSRVYEQYF

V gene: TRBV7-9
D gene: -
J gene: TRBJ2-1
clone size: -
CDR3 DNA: TGTGCCAGCCAGCCAGGCGGGCCTGGCAATGAGCAGTTCTTC
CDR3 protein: CASQPGGPGNEQFF

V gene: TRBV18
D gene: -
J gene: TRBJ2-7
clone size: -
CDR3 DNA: TGTGCCAGCTCACCACCGGGACACTCCTACGAGCAGTACTTC
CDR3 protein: CASSPPGHSYEQYF

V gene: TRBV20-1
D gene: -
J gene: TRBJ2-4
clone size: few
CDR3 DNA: TGCAGTGCTAGAGATCCCGTTTTAGCCAAAAACATTCAGTACTTC
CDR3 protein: CSARDPVLAKNIQYF

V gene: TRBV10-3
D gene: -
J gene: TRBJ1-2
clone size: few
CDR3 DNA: TGTGCCATCAGTGAGTCGGCCAGAATCTATGGCTACACCTTC
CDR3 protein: CAISESARIYGYTF

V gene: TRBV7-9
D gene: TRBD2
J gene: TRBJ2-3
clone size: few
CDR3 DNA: TGTGCCAGCAGCCCCTGGATAGCGGGGGTCACAGATACGCAGTATTTT
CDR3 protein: CASSPWIAGVTDTQYF

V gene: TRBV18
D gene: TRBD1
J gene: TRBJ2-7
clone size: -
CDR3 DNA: TGTGCCAGCTCACTGCGTCAGGGGGTACTGTACGAGCAGTACTTC
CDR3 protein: CASSLRQGVLYEQYF

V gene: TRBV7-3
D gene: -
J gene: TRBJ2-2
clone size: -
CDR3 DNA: TGTGCCAGCAGCAAGGAGGGGGTTCGTGGCACCGGGGAGCTGTTTTTT
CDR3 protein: CASSKEGVRGTGELFF

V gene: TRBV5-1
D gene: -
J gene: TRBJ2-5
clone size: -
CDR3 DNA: TGCGCCAGCAGCTCTCTTCCAAGGGCCTCGAGAGCGTACCAAGAGACCCAGTACTTC
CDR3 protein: CASSSLPRASRAYQETQYF

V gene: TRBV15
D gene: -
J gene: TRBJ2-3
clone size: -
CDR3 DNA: TGTGCCACCAGCAGAGGGCGAGAGTTCGGCACAGATACGCAGTATTTT
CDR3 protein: CATSRGREFGTDTQYF

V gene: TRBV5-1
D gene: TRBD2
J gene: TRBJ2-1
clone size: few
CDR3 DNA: TGCGCCAGCAGCTTACTCGTTATAACTAGCGGGAGGGACAATGAGCAGTTCTTC
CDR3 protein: CASSLLVITSGRDNEQFF

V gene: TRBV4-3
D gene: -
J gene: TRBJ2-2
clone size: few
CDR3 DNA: TGCGCCAGCAGCCAAGAGTACTGGTCGGGAGTGTACGCCGGGGAGCTGTTTTTT
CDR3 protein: CASSQEYWSGVYAGELFF

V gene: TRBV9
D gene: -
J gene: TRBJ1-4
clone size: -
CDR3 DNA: TGTGCCAGCAGCCCACGGCCTCGGACTAATAATGAAAAACTGTTTTTT
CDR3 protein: CASSPRPRTNNEKLFF

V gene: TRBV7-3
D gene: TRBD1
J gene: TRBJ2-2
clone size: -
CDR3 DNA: TGTGCCAGCAGTCTACAGGGGGCGCGCGGGGAGCTGTTTTTT
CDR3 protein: CASSLQGARGELFF

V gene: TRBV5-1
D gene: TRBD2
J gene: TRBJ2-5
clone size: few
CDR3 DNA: TGCGCCAGCAGCCGACTAGCCTTGGAGACCCAGTACTTC
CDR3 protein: CASSRLALETQYF

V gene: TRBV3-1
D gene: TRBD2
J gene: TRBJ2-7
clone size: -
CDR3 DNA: TGTGCCAGCAGCCATAGGACTAGCGGGAGGCCCTCTTACGAGCAGTACTTC
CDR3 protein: CASSHRTSGRPSYEQYF

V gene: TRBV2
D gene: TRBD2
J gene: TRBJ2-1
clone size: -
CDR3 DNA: TGTGCCAGCAGAGGGACTAGCGGGAGGGGTGAGCAGTTCTTC
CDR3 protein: CASRGTSGRGEQFF

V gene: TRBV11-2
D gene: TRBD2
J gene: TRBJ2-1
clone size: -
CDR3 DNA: TGTGCCAGCAGCTTATGGCTAGCGGTGGTCAATGAGCAGTTCTTC
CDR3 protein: CASSLWLAVVNEQFF

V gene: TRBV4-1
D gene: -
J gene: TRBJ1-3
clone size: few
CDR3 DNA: TGCGCCAGCAGCCAAGATTCCCAGGAGATCTCTGGAAACACCATATATTTT
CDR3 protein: CASSQDSQEISGNTIYF

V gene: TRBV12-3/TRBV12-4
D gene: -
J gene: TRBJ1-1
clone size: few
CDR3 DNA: TGTGCCAGCACCCTCGGGACGGTGAACACTGAAGCTTTCTTT
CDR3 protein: CASTLGTVNTEAFF

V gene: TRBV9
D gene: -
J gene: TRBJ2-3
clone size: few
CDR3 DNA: TGTGCCAGCAGCGTACCTCACGTCACGGATACGCAGTATTTT
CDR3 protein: CASSVPHVTDTQYF

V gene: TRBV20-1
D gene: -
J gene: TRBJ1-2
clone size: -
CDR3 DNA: TGCAGCCTAACAGAAGCTAACTATGGCTACACCTTC
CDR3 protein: CSLTEANYGYTF

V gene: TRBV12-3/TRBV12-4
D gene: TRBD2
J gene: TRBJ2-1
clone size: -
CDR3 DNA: TGTGCCAGCAGCGCGACTAGCGGGACCTACAATGAGCAGTTCTTC
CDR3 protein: CASSATSGTYNEQFF

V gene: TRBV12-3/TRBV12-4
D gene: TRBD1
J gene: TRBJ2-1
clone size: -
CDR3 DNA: TGTGCCAGCAGTTTAGAAAAAATCGGGACAGGAAGGTCCTACAATGAGCAGTTCTTC
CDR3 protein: CASSLEKIGTGRSYNEQFF

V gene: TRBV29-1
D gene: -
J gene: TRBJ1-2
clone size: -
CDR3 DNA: TGCAGCGTTGAAAGGTTGCTATACTATGGCTACACCTTC
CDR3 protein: CSVERLLYYGYTF

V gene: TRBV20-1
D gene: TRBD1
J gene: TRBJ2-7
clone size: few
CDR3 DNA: TGCAGTAACCAGGACAGGTGGGAGAGCGACGAGCAGTACTTC
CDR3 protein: CSNQDRWESDEQYF

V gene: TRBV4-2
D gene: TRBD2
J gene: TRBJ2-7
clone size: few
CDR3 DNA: TGTGCCAGCAGCCAAGATTCGGCTAGCGGGAGTCAAAGGGGCTACGAGCAGTACTTC
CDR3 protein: CASSQDSASGSQRGYEQYF

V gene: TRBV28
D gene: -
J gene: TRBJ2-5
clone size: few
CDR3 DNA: TGTGCCAGCAGTTCTACAGGGATGGGGCAAGAGACCCAGTACTTC
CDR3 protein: CASSSTGMGQETQYF

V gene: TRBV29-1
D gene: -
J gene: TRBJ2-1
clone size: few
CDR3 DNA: TGCAGCGTGTCCTCAAGGGTCGGCTACAATGAGCAGTTCTTC
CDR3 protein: CSVSSRVGYNEQFF

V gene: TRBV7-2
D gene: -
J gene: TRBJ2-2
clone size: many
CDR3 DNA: TGTGCCAGCAGCTTAAGTCTCCGGGGGAGGGAGCTGTTTTTT
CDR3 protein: CASSLSLRGRELFF

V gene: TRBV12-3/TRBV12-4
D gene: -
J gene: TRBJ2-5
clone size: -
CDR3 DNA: TGTGCCAGCACACAGGTCGGAAAAGAGACCCAGTACTTC
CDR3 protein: CASTQVGKETQYF

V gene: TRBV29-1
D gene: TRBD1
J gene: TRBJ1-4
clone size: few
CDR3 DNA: TGCAGCGTGAGAGGCAGGGGGCGCCGAGGGGAAAAACTGTTTTTT
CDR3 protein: CSVRGRGRRGEKLFF

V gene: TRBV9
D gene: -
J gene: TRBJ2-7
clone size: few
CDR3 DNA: TGTGCCAGCAGCCCACAACTAGCAGCCAGCTCCTACGAGCAGTACTTC
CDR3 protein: CASSPQLAASSYEQYF

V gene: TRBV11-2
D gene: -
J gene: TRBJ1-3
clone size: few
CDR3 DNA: TGTGCCAGCAGCTCGAAGGCACAGGGCACCAGTCCAAGCTCCTCCGGAAACACCATATATTTT
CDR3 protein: CASSSKAQGTSPSSSGNTIYF

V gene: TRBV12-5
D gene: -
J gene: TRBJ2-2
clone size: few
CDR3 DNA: TGTGCTAGTGGTTTAGTGAGGTTCAACACCGGGGAGCTGTTTTTT
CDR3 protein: CASGLVRFNTGELFF

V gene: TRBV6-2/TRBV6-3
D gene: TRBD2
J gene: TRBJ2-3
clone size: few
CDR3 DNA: TGTGCCAGCAGTTGGGGGACTAGCGGGAGAAAGGACACGCAGTATTTT
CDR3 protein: CASSWGTSGRKDTQYF

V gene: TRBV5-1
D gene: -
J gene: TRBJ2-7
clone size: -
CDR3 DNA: TGCGCCAGCAGGGGCGATACCAACGAGCAGTACTTC
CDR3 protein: CASRGDTNEQYF

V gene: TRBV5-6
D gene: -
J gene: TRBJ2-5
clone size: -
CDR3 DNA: TGTGCCAGCAGCTTGGAGTACCAAGAGACCCAGTACTTC
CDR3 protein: CASSLEYQETQYF